The following is a T cell receptor beta chain sequence with its context. This sample is drawn from a study of OX40 agonist ivuxolimab in advanced cancers. Trimming took 2 bases from V and 1 from J, leaving 8 bases between them. Per germline, CDR1 SGHTS and CDR2 YDEGEE. The CDR3 has 14 residues. This table comes from immunoSEQ multiplex PCR, and its TCRdb copy is limited to in-frame clones, with some not included. Among roughly 22,000 clones, 70% to 90% were seen once, and the ten largest hold approximately 29%. The gene calls are TRBV5-8 and TRBJ2-3, with D uncertain. Source: CD4+ or CD8+ T cells sorted from blood, taken in a trial of the OX40 agonist ivuxolimab. The TCR sequence derives from an adult with an advanced solid tumor such as melanoma, head and neck, liver or kidney cancer. The CDR3 reads CASSFEEGTDTQYF. The CDR3 DNA sequence: TGTGCCAGCAGCTTCGAAGAGGGCACAGATACGCAGTATTTT.